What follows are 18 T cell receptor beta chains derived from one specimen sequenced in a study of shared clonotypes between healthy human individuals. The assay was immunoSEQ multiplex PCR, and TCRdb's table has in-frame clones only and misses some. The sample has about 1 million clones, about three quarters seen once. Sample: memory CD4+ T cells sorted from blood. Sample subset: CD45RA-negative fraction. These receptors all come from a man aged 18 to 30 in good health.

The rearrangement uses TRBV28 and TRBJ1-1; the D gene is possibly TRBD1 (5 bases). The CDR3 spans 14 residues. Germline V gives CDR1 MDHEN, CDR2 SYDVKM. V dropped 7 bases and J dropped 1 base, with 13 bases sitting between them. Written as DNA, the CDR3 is TGTGCCAGCAAACCCGGGACGACGAACACTGAAGCTTTCTTT. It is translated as CASKPGTTNTEAFF.

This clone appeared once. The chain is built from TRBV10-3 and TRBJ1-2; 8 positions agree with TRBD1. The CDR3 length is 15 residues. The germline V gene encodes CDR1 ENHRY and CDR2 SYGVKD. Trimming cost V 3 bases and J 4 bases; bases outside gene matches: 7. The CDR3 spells CAISDGQGIVYGYTF. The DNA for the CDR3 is TGTGCCATCAGTGACGGACAGGGTATTGTCTATGGCTACACCTTC.

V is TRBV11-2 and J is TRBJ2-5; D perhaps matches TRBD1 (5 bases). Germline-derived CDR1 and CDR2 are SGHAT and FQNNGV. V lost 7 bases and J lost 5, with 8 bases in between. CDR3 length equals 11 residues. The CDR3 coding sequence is TGTGCCAGCAAAAGGGGTGAGACCCAGTACTTC. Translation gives CASKRGETQYF.

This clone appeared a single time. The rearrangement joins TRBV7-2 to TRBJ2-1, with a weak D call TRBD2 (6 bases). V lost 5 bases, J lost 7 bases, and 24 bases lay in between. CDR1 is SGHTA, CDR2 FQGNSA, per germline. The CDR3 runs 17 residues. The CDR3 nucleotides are TGTGCCAGCAGCCTACAACACCGGGACTCAAACCGTAATGAGCAGTTCTTC. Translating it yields CASSLQHRDSNRNEQFF.

CDR3 sequence reads: CASSSYMGAGETQYF. The CDR3 DNA sequence: TGCGCCAGCAGCTCCTATATGGGGGCCGGAGAGACCCAGTACTTC. The chain carries TRBV5-1 and TRBJ2-5, with D maybe TRBD1 (6 bases). Trimming removed 3 bases at V and 4 bases at J, with 16 bases between. The CDR3 totals 15 residues. From germline, CDR1 is SGHRS and CDR2 YFSETQ.

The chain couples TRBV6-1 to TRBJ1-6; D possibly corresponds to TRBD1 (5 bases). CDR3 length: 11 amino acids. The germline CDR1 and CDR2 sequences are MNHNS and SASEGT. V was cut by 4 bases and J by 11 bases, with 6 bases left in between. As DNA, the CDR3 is TGTGCCAGCAGTGGGGGGGCACCCCTCCACTTT. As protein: CASSGGAPLHF.

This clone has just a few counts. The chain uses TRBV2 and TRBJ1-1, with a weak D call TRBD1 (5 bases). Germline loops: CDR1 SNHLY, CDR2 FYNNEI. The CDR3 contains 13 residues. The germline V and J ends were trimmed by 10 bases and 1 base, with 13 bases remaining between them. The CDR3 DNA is TGTGCCACCACCTGGGGCCCGAACACTGAAGCTTTCTTT. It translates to CATTWGPNTEAFF.

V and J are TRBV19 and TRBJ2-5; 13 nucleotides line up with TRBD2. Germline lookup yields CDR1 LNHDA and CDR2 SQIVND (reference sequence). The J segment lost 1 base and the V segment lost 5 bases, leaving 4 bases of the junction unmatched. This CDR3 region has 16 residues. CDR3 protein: CASSFWTSGSQETQYF. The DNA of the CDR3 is TGTGCCAGTAGTTTCTGGACTAGCGGGAGCCAAGAGACCCAGTACTTC.

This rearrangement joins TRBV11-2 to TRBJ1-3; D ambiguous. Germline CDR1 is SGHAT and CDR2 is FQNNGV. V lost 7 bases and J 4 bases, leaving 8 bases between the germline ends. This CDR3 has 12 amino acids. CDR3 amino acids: CASTRSGNTIYF. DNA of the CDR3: TGTGCCAGCACCCGCTCCGGAAACACCATATATTTT. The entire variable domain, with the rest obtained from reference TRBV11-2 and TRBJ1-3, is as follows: EAGVAQSPRYKIIEKRQSVAFWCNPISGHATLYWYQQILGQGPKLLIQFQNNGVVDDSQLPKDRFSAERLKGVDSTLKIQPAKLEDSAVYLCASTRSGNTIYFGEGSWLTVV.

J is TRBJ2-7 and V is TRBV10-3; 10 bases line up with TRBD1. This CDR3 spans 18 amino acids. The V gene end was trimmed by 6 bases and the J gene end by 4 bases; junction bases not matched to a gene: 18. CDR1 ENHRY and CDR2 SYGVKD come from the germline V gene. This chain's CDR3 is CAIRLDRGLMTNGYEQYF. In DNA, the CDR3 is TGTGCCATCAGATTAGACAGGGGGCTGATGACCAACGGTTACGAGCAGTACTTC.

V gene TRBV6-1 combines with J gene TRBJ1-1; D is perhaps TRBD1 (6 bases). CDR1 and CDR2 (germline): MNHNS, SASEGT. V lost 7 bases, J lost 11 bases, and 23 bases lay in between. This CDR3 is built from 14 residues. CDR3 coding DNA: TGTGCCAGCATTAGTACCCAGGGGCGGAGGGAGGCTTTCTTT. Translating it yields CASISTQGRREAFF.

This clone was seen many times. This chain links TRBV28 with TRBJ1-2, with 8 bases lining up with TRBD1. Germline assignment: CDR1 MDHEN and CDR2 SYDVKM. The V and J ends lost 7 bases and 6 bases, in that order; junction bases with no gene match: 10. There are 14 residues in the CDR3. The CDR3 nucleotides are TGTGCCAGCAACTTAGTGGGACAGGTGAATGGCTACACCTTC. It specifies CASNLVGQVNGYTF.

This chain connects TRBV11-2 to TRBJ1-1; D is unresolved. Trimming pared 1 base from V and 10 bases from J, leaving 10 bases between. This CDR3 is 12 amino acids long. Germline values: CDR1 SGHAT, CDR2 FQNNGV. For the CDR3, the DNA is TGTGCCAGCAGCTTAGGGGTGCGCGGAGCTTTCTTT. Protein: CASSLGVRGAFF. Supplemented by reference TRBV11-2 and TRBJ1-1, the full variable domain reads EAGVAQSPRYKIIEKRQSVAFWCNPISGHATLYWYQQILGQGPKLLIQFQNNGVVDDSQLPKDRFSAERLKGVDSTLKIQPAKLEDSAVYLCASSLGVRGAFFGQGTRLTVV.

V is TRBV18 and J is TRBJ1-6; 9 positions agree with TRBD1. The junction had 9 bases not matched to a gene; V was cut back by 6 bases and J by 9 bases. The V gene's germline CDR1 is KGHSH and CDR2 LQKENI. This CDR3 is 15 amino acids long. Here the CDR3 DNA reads TGTGCCAGCTCGCCCCCGGACAGGGGCGCTTCACCCCTCCACTTT. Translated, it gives CASSPPDRGASPLHF.

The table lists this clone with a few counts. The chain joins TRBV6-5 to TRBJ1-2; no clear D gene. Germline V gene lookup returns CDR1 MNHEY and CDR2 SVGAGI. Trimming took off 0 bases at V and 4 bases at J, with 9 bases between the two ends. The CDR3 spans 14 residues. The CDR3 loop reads CASSYSISSYGYTF. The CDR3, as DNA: TGTGCCAGCAGTTACTCGATTTCGTCCTATGGCTACACCTTC.

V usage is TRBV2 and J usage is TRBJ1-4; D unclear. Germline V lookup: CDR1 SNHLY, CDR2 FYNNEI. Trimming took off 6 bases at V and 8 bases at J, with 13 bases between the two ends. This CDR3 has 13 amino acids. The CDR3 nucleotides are TGTGCCAGCAGGCAGCTTAAGCTGGAAAAACTGTTTTTT. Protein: CASRQLKLEKLFF.

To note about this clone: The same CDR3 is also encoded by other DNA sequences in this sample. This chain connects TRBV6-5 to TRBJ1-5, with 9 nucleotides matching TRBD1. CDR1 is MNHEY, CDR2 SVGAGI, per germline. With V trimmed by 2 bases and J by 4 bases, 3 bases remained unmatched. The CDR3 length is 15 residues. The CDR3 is CASSYPGQGNQPQHF. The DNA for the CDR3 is TGTGCCAGCAGTTACCCCGGACAGGGGAATCAGCCCCAGCATTTT.

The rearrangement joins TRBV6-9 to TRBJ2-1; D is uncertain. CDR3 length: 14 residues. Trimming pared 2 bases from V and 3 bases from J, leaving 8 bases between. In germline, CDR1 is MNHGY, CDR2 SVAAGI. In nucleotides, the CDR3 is TGTGCCAGCAGTTATCATGCCATCTACAATGAGCAGTTCTTC. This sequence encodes CASSYHAIYNEQFF.